Listed below are T cell receptor beta chains from one sample, sequenced in a study of blood T cell repertoires in COVID-19. The repertoire was sequenced with immunoSEQ multiplex PCR; TCRdb's copy has only in-frame clones and lacks some. The sample holds roughly 200,000 clones, about 81% seen once. The sample comprised peripheral blood. These receptors all come from a woman older than 75 with COVID-19, enrolled during active disease. Both conserved end residues are part of each CDR3. D genes are given only for firm matches. Clone size is given for some rows only: seen once, a few or many times, or a class if the clone is expanded.

j_gene | d_gene | abundance | v_gene | CDR3aa | CDR3nt
TRBJ2-5 | TRBD1 | NA | TRBV3-1/TRBV3-2 | CASSQDLGTGGWKETQYF | TGTGCCAGCAGCCAAGATCTGGGGACAGGGGGGTGGAAAGAGACCCAGTACTTC
TRBJ1-3 | TRBD1 | NA | TRBV9 | CASSVGGRGNSGNTIYF | TGTGCCAGCAGCGTAGGGGGCAGGGGGAACTCTGGAAACACCATATATTTT
TRBJ1-3 | TRBD1 | NA | TRBV19 | CASSRQGDANTIYF | TGTGCCAGTAGTCGACAGGGGGACGCAAACACCATATATTTT
TRBJ2-7 | NA | NA | TRBV6-5 | CASSYSPTVREQYF | TGTGCCAGCAGTTACTCTCCGACAGTCCGCGAGCAGTACTTC
TRBJ1-2 | NA | NA | TRBV30 | CAWSAGGGYTF | TGTGCCTGGAGTGCGGGGGGCGGCTACACCTTC
TRBJ2-1 | NA | NA | TRBV24-1 | CATSARTFNEQFF | TGTGCCACCAGTGCCCGGACTTTCAATGAGCAGTTCTTC
TRBJ2-7 | TRBD2 | NA | TRBV7-9 | CASSPGLAGAYEQYF | TGTGCCAGCAGCCCGGGACTAGCGGGGGCCTACGAGCAGTACTTC
TRBJ2-3 | NA | NA | TRBV5-1 | CASSPGSLPHTDTQYF | TGCGCCAGCAGCCCAGGTTCGCTGCCCCACACAGATACGCAGTATTTT
TRBJ2-5 | TRBD1 | NA | TRBV5-4 | CASSLGGQGRETQYF | TGTGCCAGCAGCTTGGGGGGACAGGGCCGGGAGACCCAGTACTTC
TRBJ2-7 | NA | NA | TRBV6-5 | CASSYAAELYEQYF | TGTGCCAGCAGTTACGCAGCGGAGCTCTACGAGCAGTACTTC
TRBJ2-3 | NA | few | TRBV25-1 | CASSGTWGGQGAADTQYF | TGTGCCAGCAGCGGTACCTGGGGGGGGCAGGGGGCCGCAGATACGCAGTATTTT
TRBJ2-3 | NA | NA | TRBV6-6 | CASSYAGFRTDTQYF | TGTGCCAGCAGTTACGCGGGGTTCCGCACAGATACGCAGTATTTT
TRBJ1-5 | NA | NA | TRBV19 | CASSISREGQPQHF | TGTGCCAGTAGTATATCCAGGGAAGGTCAGCCCCAGCATTTT
TRBJ2-3 | TRBD1 | NA | TRBV20-1 | CSAIDRAAPTDTQYF | TGCAGTGCTATTGACAGGGCCGCTCCCACAGATACGCAGTATTTT
TRBJ2-5 | TRBD2 | NA | TRBV11-2 | CASSSTSGVQETQYF | TGTGCCAGCAGCTCGACTAGCGGAGTCCAAGAGACCCAGTACTTC
TRBJ2-6 | TRBD1 | few | TRBV5-1 | CASSWTGGGGANVLTF | TGCGCCAGCAGCTGGACAGGGGGCGGTGGGGCCAACGTCCTGACTTTC
TRBJ1-1 | NA | NA | TRBV5-4 | CASSVFGRGTEAFF | TGTGCCAGCAGCGTCTTTGGCAGGGGCACTGAAGCTTTCTTT
TRBJ2-1 | TRBD2 | NA | TRBV9 | CASSVGPGSGGANEQFF | TGTGCCAGCAGCGTAGGTCCGGGGAGCGGGGGGGCGAATGAGCAGTTCTTC
TRBJ2-7 | TRBD2 | NA | TRBV13 | CASSGNAVSSGRARGSYEQYF | TGTGCCAGCAGCGGAAACGCGGTGTCTAGCGGGAGGGCCCGGGGCTCCTACGAGCAGTACTTC
TRBJ2-7 | TRBD1 | NA | TRBV5-6 | CASSPGQGFYEQYF | TGTGCCAGCAGCCCCGGACAGGGGTTCTACGAGCAGTACTTC
TRBJ2-3 | NA | NA | TRBV9 | CASSLASHIPSTDTQYF | TGTGCCAGCTCCCTAGCGTCCCACATCCCGAGCACAGATACGCAGTATTTT
TRBJ2-4 | TRBD1 | NA | TRBV29-1 | CSVSGQGAKNIQYF | TGCAGCGTCTCGGGACAGGGGGCCAAAAACATTCAGTACTTC
TRBJ2-7 | NA | NA | TRBV18 | CASSPQGGSDAYEQYF | TGTGCCAGCTCACCACAGGGGGGGTCCGACGCCTACGAGCAGTACTTC
TRBJ2-7 | NA | NA | TRBV7-9 | CASSSRTAYEQYF | TGTGCCAGCAGCTCGAGGACAGCCTACGAGCAGTACTTC
TRBJ1-2 | NA | NA | TRBV6-5 | CASSYPGYYGYTF | TGTGCCAGCAGTTACCCAGGGTACTATGGCTACACCTTC
TRBJ2-3 | TRBD2 | NA | TRBV7-9 | CASSAGTTRTDTQYF | TGTGCCAGCAGCGCAGGGACTACGAGGACAGATACGCAGTATTTT
TRBJ2-7 | NA | NA | TRBV7-2 | CASSPRQGGDEQYF | TGTGCCAGCAGCCCACGACAGGGAGGAGACGAGCAGTACTTC